Listed here are 21 T cell receptor beta chains from one sample, sequenced in a study of T cells after posttransplantation cyclophosphamide. Here immunoSEQ multiplex PCR was the method, and the copy in TCRdb shows in-frame clones only, minus some. Among some 11,000 clones, approximately 89% were seen once, and the ten largest hold 25% to 35%. Cyclophosphamide on days +3 and +4 followed busulfan-fludarabine conditioning and a marrow graft. The sequences come from CD4+ T cells sorted from PBMCs, collected after allogeneic stem cell transplant with posttransplant cyclophosphamide. These TCRs come from a male patient aged 25-45 years who received an allogeneic stem cell transplant from a related donor, was CMV-positive, and had acute GVHD only. Among the T cells, some may be from the graft donor.

The chain recombines TRBV27 with TRBJ1-5; D unclear. CDR1 and CDR2 from the germline V gene are MNHEY and SMNVEV (reference sequence). This CDR3 region has 14 residues. Trimming removed 3 bases from V and 2 bases from J, with 8 bases in between. CDR3 region: CASSFSAGNQPQHF. The CDR3 DNA is TGTGCCAGCAGTTTTTCCGCAGGCAATCAGCCCCAGCATTTT.

The chain uses TRBV6-1 and TRBJ1-2; D may be TRBD1 (5 bases). This CDR3 is built from 13 residues. Germline V gene lookup returns CDR1 MNHNS and CDR2 SASEGT. Trimming cost V 2 bases and J 5 bases, with 9 bases left between them. CDR3 DNA sequence: TGTGCCAGCAGTGAACTAAGGGGTTATGGCTACACCTTC. Its translation is CASSELRGYGYTF.

This chain connects TRBV7-9 to TRBJ1-4; a possible D gene is TRBD1 (6 bases). V was pared by 5 bases and J by 0 bases, with 10 bases between. Germline V gives CDR1 SEHNR, CDR2 FQNEAQ (reference sequence). There are 15 residues in the CDR3. The CDR3 nucleotides are TGTGCCAGCAGCCTTGGACAGACAACTAATGAAAAACTGTTTTTT. Residues: CASSLGQTTNEKLFF.

This chain links TRBV6-1 with TRBJ1-2; 7 bases are a match to TRBD1. Germline V lookup: CDR1 MNHNS, CDR2 SASEGT. The CDR3 sequence is 13 residues long. Unmatched junction bases numbered 6, after V lost 3 bases and J lost 8 bases. CDR3 protein: CASSDRGVLGYTF. The CDR3 nucleotides are TGTGCCAGCAGTGACAGGGGGGTCCTCGGCTACACCTTC.

The CDR3 bases are TGCGCCAGCAGGTCAGGGGGACCCTCTGGAAACACCATATATTTT. Its protein product is CASRSGGPSGNTIYF. The chain uses TRBV10-2 and TRBJ1-3; TRBD1 matches at 7 bases. The junction had 5 bases not matched to a gene; V was cut back by 6 bases and J by 0 bases. This CDR3 contains 15 residues. Germline V gives CDR1 WSHSY, CDR2 SAAADI.

V gene TRBV27 combines with J gene TRBJ1-2; 7 bases fit TRBD1. The length of the CDR3 is 13 residues. J was trimmed by 7 bases and V by 5 bases; bases with no gene match: 7. Germline V lookup: CDR1 MNHEY, CDR2 SMNVEV (reference sequence). CDR3 DNA sequence: TGTGCCAGCAGTCCACAGGGGACGGGTGGCTACACCTTC. This codes for CASSPQGTGGYTF.

DNA of the CDR3: TGTGCCAGCAGCGTGGGGGGGCTAAGCTACAATGAGCAGTTCTTC. Encoded protein: CASSVGGLSYNEQFF. The genes are TRBV9 and TRBJ2-1; D might be TRBD2 (7 bases). This CDR3 has 15 residues. Trimming removed 2 bases from V and 3 bases from J, with 12 bases in between. CDR1 is SGDLS, CDR2 YYNGEE, per germline.

Only one count was recorded for this clone. The gene calls are TRBV27 and TRBJ1-1; D perhaps matches TRBD1 (6 bases). With 3 bases removed from V and 4 bases from J, the gap between germline ends came to 15 bases. This CDR3 comprises 15 residues. The germline gives CDR1 MNHEY, CDR2 SMNVEV (reference sequence). The CDR3 region is CASSFGRGGSTEAFF. CDR3 bases: TGTGCCAGCAGTTTCGGCAGGGGAGGGAGCACTGAAGCTTTCTTT.

The genes are TRBV6-4 and TRBJ2-3; TRBD2 matches 13 bases. Per germline, CDR1 MRHNA and CDR2 SNTAGT. This CDR3 region has 19 residues. V was pared by 3 bases and J by 5 bases, with 14 bases of the junction left unmatched. The CDR3 DNA reads TGTGCCAGCAGTGAATCACTAGCGGGGGGGCTAGACCGGAGAGATACGCAGTATTTT. The encoded protein is CASSESLAGGLDRRDTQYF.

This chain joins TRBV11-1 and TRBJ2-2, with 11 bases lining up with TRBD1. The CDR3 has 15 amino acids. J was trimmed by 6 bases and V by 5 bases; bases with no gene match: 5. Germline CDR1 reads SGHAT; CDR2 reads FQDESV (reference sequence). The CDR3 coding sequence is TGTGCCAGCAGCCCGGACAGGGGGCTGTCCGGGGAGCTGTTTTTT. It encodes CASSPDRGLSGELFF.

The V and J genes are TRBV7-2 and TRBJ1-3; D perhaps matches TRBD1 (5 bases). The CDR3 sequence is 15 residues long. The ends were cut back, 5 bases at V and 4 bases at J, with 15 bases in the middle. Per germline, CDR1 SGHTA and CDR2 FQGNSA. The CDR3 DNA reads as TGTGCCAGCAGCCCCACGGGACTAGGGGGAAACACCATATATTTT. Its protein product is CASSPTGLGGNTIYF.

This clone came up a few times. The chain uses TRBV18 and TRBJ2-1; 9 bases fit TRBD2. In germline, CDR1 is KGHSH, CDR2 LQKENI. The V gene end was trimmed by 8 bases and the J gene end by 8 bases; junction bases not matched to a gene: 10. This CDR3 contains 14 residues. The CDR3: CASRERGALDEQFF. The CDR3 DNA reads as TGTGCCAGCCGTGAGCGGGGGGCCCTCGATGAGCAGTTCTTC. The full variable domain, completed using reference TRBV18 and TRBJ2-1, is NAGVMQNPRHLVRRRGQEARLRCSPMKGHSHVYWYRQLPEEGLKFMVYLQKENIIDESGMPKERFSAEFPKEGPSILRIQQVVRGDSAAYFCASRERGALDEQFFGPGTRLTVL.

As regards this clone: Since a far larger clone is one base different, this is likely a read error. This specimen includes other DNA sequences encoding the same CDR3. This chain connects TRBV19 to TRBJ1-6, with D possibly TRBD1 on 5 matching bases. CDR1 is LNHDA and CDR2 is SQIVND in the germline V gene (reference sequence). The CDR3 is 14 residues long. CDR3 region: CASSPRQGESPLHF. CDR3 nucleotides: TGTGCCAGTAGTCCTCGTCAGGGTGAATCACCTCTCCACTTT.

CDR3 nucleotide sequence: TGTGCCAGCAGCTCGGACAGGGATCAGCCCCAGCATTTT. Amino acids: CASSSDRDQPQHF. V and J are TRBV5-4 and TRBJ1-5; 8 bases fit TRBD1. Losses at the gene ends were 3 bases for V and 5 bases for J; bases not matched to a gene: 1. Germline V gene sequence: CDR1 SGHNT, CDR2 YYREEE (reference sequence). This CDR3 region has 13 residues.

The rearrangement uses TRBV7-8 and TRBJ2-5, with D hard to call. The germline gives CDR1 SGHVS, CDR2 FQNEAQ. The germline V and J ends were trimmed by 1 base and 2 bases, with 11 bases remaining between them. CDR3 length: 15 amino acids. The CDR3 nucleotides are TGTGCCAGCAGCTTAGATAGTTGGTCGCAAGAGACCCAGTACTTC. Amino acids: CASSLDSWSQETQYF.

The chain uses TRBV5-5 and TRBJ1-2; 7 positions match TRBD1. This CDR3 is 15 amino acids long. Germline values: CDR1 SGHKS, CDR2 YYEKEE (reference sequence). The J segment lost 3 bases and the V segment lost 1 base, leaving 6 bases of the junction unmatched. The chain's CDR3 is CASSLLGGLDYGYTF. The DNA for the CDR3 is TGTGCCAGCAGCTTGTTAGGGGGCCTAGACTATGGCTACACCTTC.

CDR3 DNA: TGCAGTTCGCGGGGCACAGATACGCAGTATTTT. Its translation: CSSRGTDTQYF. This rearrangement joins TRBV29-1 to TRBJ2-3, with D possibly matching TRBD2 (5 bases). From germline, CDR1 is SQVTM and CDR2 ANQGSEA. The CDR3 contains 11 residues.

A remark on this clone: The CDR3 ends on some other residue instead of the conserved phenylalanine or tryptophan, so this is likely a read error. The DNA is left out, because the CDR3 cannot be placed on it with certainty; the CDR3 is given as TCRdb lists it. CDR3 in amino acids: CASSPTRPGLAGPVL. V and J are TRBV27 and TRBJ2-7; the table calls TRBD2, which could not be checked here. The CDR3 length equals 15 residues, ends included. The germline V gene encodes CDR1 MNHEY and CDR2 SMNVEV (reference sequence).

This sequence joins TRBV5-1 and TRBJ2-7; perhaps TRBD2 as D (6 bases). Germline-derived CDR1 and CDR2 are SGHRS and YFSETQ. The CDR3 has 15 amino acids. Trimming took 6 bases from V and 3 from J, leaving 19 bases between them. CDR3: CASTPEGRGVYEQYF. CDR3 in DNA: TGCGCCAGCACCCCGGAGGGCCGAGGTGTCTACGAGCAGTACTTC.

The chain carries TRBV10-3 and TRBJ1-2; D not certain. The germline V gene has CDR1 ENHRY and CDR2 SYGVKD. The CDR3 loop spans 13 amino acids. V lost 1 base to trimming and J lost 7 bases, with 10 bases between them. The CDR3 DNA reads TGTGCCATCAGTGAGTTCGGTTCGTCTGGCTACACCTTC. As protein: CAISEFGSSGYTF.

V and J are TRBV7-2 and TRBJ1-3; D call uncertain. The V gene's germline CDR1 is SGHTA and CDR2 FQGNSA. V dropped 2 bases and J dropped 0 bases, with 8 bases sitting between them. The CDR3 runs to 15 residues. Written as DNA, the CDR3 is TGTGCCAGCAGCTTAATCCGGGGCTCTGGAAACACCATATATTTT. Amino acids: CASSLIRGSGNTIYF.